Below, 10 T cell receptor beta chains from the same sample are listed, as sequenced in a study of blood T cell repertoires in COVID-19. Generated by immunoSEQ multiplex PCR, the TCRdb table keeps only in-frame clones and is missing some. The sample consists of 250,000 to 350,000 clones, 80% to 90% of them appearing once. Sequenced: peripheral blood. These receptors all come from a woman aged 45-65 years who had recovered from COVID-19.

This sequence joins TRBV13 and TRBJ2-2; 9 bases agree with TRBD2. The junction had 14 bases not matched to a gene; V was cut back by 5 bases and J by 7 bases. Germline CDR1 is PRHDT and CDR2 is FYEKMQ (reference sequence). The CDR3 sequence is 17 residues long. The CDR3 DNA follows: TGTGCCAGCAGCCCCCGGACGGTAGCGGGAGCCAGCGGGGAGCTGTTTTTT. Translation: CASSPRTVAGASGELFF. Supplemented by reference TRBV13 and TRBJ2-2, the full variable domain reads AAGVIQSPRHLIKEKRETATLKCYPIPRHDTVYWYQQGPGQDPQFLISFYEKMQSDKGSIPDRFSAQQFSDYHSELNMSSLELGDSALYFCASSPRTVAGASGELFFGEGSRLTVL.

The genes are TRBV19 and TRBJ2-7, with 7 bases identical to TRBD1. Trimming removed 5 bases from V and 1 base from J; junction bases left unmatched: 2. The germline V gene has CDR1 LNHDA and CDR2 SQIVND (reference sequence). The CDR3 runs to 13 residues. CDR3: CASSSGQSYEQYF. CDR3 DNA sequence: TGTGCCAGTAGTTCGGGACAGTCCTACGAGCAGTACTTC.

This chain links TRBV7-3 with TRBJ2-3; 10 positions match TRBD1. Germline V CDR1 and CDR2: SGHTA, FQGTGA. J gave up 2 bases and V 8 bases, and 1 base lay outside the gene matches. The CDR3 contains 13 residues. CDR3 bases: TGTGCCAGCGGGACAGGGGACACAGATACGCAGTATTTT. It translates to CASGTGDTDTQYF.

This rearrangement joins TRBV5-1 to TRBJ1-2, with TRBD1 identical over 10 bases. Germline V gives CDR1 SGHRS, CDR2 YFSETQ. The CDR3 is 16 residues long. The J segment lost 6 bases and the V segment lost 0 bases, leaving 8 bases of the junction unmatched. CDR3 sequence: CASSLATDRGENGYTF. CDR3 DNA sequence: TGCGCCAGCAGCTTGGCTACGGACAGGGGGGAGAATGGCTACACCTTC.

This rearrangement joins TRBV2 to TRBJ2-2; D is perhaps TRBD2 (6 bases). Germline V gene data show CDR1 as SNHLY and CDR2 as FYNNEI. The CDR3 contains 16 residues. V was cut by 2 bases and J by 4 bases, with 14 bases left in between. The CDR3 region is CASSESPGLITGELFF. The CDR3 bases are TGTGCCAGCAGTGAAAGTCCGGGACTCATCACCGGGGAGCTGTTTTTT. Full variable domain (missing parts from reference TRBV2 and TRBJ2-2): EPEVTQTPSHQVTQMGQEVILRCVPISNHLYFYWYRQILGQKVEFLVSFYNNEISEKSEIFDDQFSVERPDGSNFTLKIRSTKLEDSAMYFCASSESPGLITGELFFGEGSRLTVL.

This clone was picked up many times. CDR3 residues: CASSEVPATHLKNIQYF. The CDR3 DNA is TGTGCCAGCAGTGAAGTCCCGGCGACACACTTAAAAAACATTCAGTACTTC. V gene TRBV6-1 combines with J gene TRBJ2-4; D not resolved. Trimming took off 1 base at V and 4 bases at J, with 17 bases between the two ends. CDR1 is MNHNS and CDR2 is SASEGT in the germline V gene. The CDR3 covers 17 residues.

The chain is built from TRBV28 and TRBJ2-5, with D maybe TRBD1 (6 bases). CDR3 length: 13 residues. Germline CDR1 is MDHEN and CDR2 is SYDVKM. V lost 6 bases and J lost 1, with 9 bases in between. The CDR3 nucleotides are TGTGCCAGCAGACAGGGACCCCAAGAGACCCAGTACTTC. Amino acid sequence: CASRQGPQETQYF.

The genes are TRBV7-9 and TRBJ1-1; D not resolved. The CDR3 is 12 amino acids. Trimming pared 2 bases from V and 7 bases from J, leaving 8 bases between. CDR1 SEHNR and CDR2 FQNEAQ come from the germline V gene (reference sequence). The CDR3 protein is CASSLRPVEAFF. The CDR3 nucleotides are TGTGCCAGCAGCTTACGTCCTGTTGAAGCTTTCTTT.

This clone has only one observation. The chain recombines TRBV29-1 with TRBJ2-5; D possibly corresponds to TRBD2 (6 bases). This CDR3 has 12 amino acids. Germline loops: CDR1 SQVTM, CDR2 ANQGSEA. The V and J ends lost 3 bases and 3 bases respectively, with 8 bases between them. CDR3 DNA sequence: TGCAGCGTTGAGGTAGCGGAAGAGACCCAGTACTTC. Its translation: CSVEVAEETQYF.

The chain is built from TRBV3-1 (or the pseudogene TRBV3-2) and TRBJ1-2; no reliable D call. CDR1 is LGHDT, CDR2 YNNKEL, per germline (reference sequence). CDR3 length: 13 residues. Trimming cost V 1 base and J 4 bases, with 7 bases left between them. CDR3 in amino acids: CASSQGQFYGYTF. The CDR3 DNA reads TGTGCCAGCAGCCAAGGCCAGTTCTATGGCTACACCTTC.